Shown below are 21 T cell receptor beta chains from a single sample sequenced in a study of cytomegalovirus exposure and HLA in healthy donors. The PCR made use of 60 Vbeta and 13 Jbeta primers. The method was immunoSEQ multiplex PCR; TCRdb's version includes in-frame clones alone and lacks a portion of them. The repertoire holds fewer than 200,000 clones, roughly 67% seen once, with 5% to 6.5% in the top ten. The sequencing sample was made of PBMCs. These receptors were taken from a young woman in good health and CMV-seropositive.

Concerning this clone: One junction end does not reproduce the germline sequence, and a read error may be involved. This chain uses TRBV7-9 with TRBJ1-2; TRBD1 matches at 8 bases. CDR3 length: 14 amino acids. CDR1 SEHNR and CDR2 FQNEAQ come from the germline V gene (reference sequence). CDR3 in DNA: TGTTCCAGCAGCTTACCGTTTTGGACAGGGGGCTACACCTTC. It translates to CSSSLPFWTGGYTF.

This chain joins TRBV2 and TRBJ2-3; TRBD2 matches 8 bases. Trimming at V came to 6 bases and at J to 2 bases, leaving 10 bases not matched to a gene. The CDR3 spans 16 residues. The germline CDR1 and CDR2 sequences are SNHLY and FYNNEI. CDR3 nucleotides: TGTGCCAGCAGCCCTGAAGCGGGGGAGATCACAGATACGCAGTATTTT. This gives the protein CASSPEAGEITDTQYF.

This clone was seen only once. This chain links TRBV4-1 with TRBJ2-1; 7 bases are a match to TRBD1. The V segment lost 3 bases and the J segment 0 bases; nucleotides outside the gene matches: 8. This CDR3 region has 17 residues. Germline values: CDR1 MGHRA, CDR2 YSYEKL. The CDR3 loop is CASSQGPRDSSYNEQFF. In DNA, the CDR3 is TGCGCCAGCAGCCAGGGGCCCCGGGACAGCTCCTACAATGAGCAGTTCTTC.

The V and J genes are TRBV6-1 and TRBJ1-4; TRBD1 aligns across 9 bases. Trimming removed 5 bases from V and 13 bases from J; junction bases left unmatched: 11. There are 14 residues in the CDR3. CDR1 MNHNS and CDR2 SASEGT come from the germline V gene. CDR3 in amino acids: CASSSWTGEKGLFF. In nucleotides, the CDR3 is TGTGCCAGCAGTTCATGGACAGGGGAGAAAGGACTGTTTTTT.

The gene calls are TRBV4-1 and TRBJ1-2, with D tentatively TRBD1 (5 bases). The length of the CDR3 is 16 residues. Between the trimmed V and J ends, which lost 0 bases and 8 bases, there was a span of 19 bases. CDR1 is MGHRA, CDR2 YSYEKL, per germline. CDR3 coding DNA: TGCGCCAGCAGCCAAGATAGAGGCTCCAGGGTTTCCGGCTACACCTTC. Protein sequence: CASSQDRGSRVSGYTF.

This chain uses TRBV27 with TRBJ1-2; D is unresolved. Germline-derived CDR1 and CDR2 are MNHEY and SMNVEV (reference sequence). CDR3 size: 14 residues. V lost 8 bases and J 3 bases, leaving 16 bases between the germline ends. CDR3 protein: CASSLEGNYYGYTF. CDR3 bases: TGTGCCAGCTCGTTGGAGGGCAATTACTATGGCTACACCTTC.

The genes are TRBV5-1 and TRBJ2-2; weak D call: TRBD1 (5 bases). Looked up from germline, CDR1 is SGHRS and CDR2 is YFSETQ. This CDR3 contains 16 residues. The V end was cut by 3 bases, the J end by 0 bases, with 12 bases between. CDR3 coding DNA: TGCGCCAGCAGCTACGCAGGGTACGCGAACACCGGGGAGCTGTTTTTT. This sequence encodes CASSYAGYANTGELFF.

This sequence joins TRBV2 and TRBJ2-3, with TRBD2 matching 11 bases. This CDR3 is 16 amino acids long. CDR1 and CDR2 from the germline V gene are SNHLY and FYNNEI. V trimming: 6 bases; J trimming: 0 bases; junction bases outside the gene matches: 5. The CDR3 bases are TGTGCCAGCAGGAGACTAGCGGGGATGAGCACAGATACGCAGTATTTT. This encodes CASRRLAGMSTDTQYF. The entire variable domain, with the rest obtained from reference TRBV2 and TRBJ2-3, is as follows: EPEVTQTPSHQVTQMGQEVILRCVPISNHLYFYWYRQILGQKVEFLVSFYNNEISEKSEIFDDQFSVERPDGSNFTLKIRSTKLEDSAMYFCASRRLAGMSTDTQYFGPGTRLTVL.

The genes are TRBV5-6 and TRBJ1-1; unclear D gene. The CDR3 has 16 amino acids. The germline V and J ends were trimmed by 4 bases and 5 bases, with 21 bases remaining between them. Looked up from germline, CDR1 is SGHDT and CDR2 is YYEEEE. CDR3 sequence: CASSPEAGYMGTEAFF. CDR3 sequence (DNA): TGTGCCAGCAGCCCGGAGGCGGGGTATATGGGTACTGAAGCTTTCTTT. The entire variable domain, with the rest obtained from reference TRBV5-6 and TRBJ1-1, is as follows: DAGVTQSPTHLIKTRGQQVTLRCSPKSGHDTVSWYQQALGQGPQFIFQYYEEEERQRGNFPDRFSGHQFPNYSSELNVNALLLGDSALYLCASSPEAGYMGTEAFFGQGTRLTVV.

Comments on this clone: At the DNA level, this CDR3 is encoded by other sequences in the same sample as well. The V call is TRBV5-1, the J call TRBJ2-7; TRBD2 might be the D (5 bases). The CDR3 is made up of 14 amino acids. Germline V gene lookup returns CDR1 SGHRS and CDR2 YFSETQ. V was shortened by 0 bases and J by 0 bases, with 7 bases between the two germline ends. CDR3 in amino acids: CASSLGTASYEQYF. CDR3 DNA sequence: TGCGCCAGCAGCTTGGGGACTGCCTCCTACGAGCAGTACTTC.

Points on this clone: Within the sample, other DNA sequences also encode this same CDR3. The chain carries TRBV18 and TRBJ1-1; TRBD1 matches 7 bases. Germline CDR1 and CDR2: KGHSH and LQKENI. The CDR3 extends over 14 amino acids. Losses at the gene ends were 4 bases for V and 4 bases for J; bases not matched to a gene: 6. For the CDR3, the DNA is TGTGCCAGCTCACTACGACAGGGTTCCACTGAAGCTTTCTTT. Translating it yields CASSLRQGSTEAFF.

The chain recombines TRBV12-5 with TRBJ1-6; tentative D call: TRBD1 (6 bases). Germline values: CDR1 LGHNT, CDR2 FRNRAP. V was clipped by 6 bases and J by 0 bases, with 12 bases between them. CDR3 length: 16 amino acids. For the CDR3, the DNA is TGTGCTAGTGGGTCAACAGGGAGCTCCTATAATTCACCCCTCCACTTT. Translating it yields CASGSTGSSYNSPLHF.

V gene TRBV28 combines with J gene TRBJ1-6, with 8 bases fitting TRBD1. Germline V lookup: CDR1 MDHEN, CDR2 SYDVKM. The CDR3 has 15 residues. The J segment lost 3 bases and the V segment lost 7 bases, leaving 5 bases of the junction unmatched. As DNA, the CDR3 is TGTGCCAGCACCCTCGACAGGGGCTATAATTCACCCCTCCACTTT. Translating it yields CASTLDRGYNSPLHF.

The gene calls are TRBV7-2 and TRBJ1-6; unclear D gene. The CDR3 has 15 residues. The germline V gene encodes CDR1 SGHTA and CDR2 FQGNSA. V was cut by 2 bases and J by 4 bases, with 9 bases left in between. The CDR3: CASSLQTSYNSPLHF. CDR3 DNA sequence: TGTGCCAGCAGCTTACAAACCAGTTATAATTCACCCCTCCACTTT.

The chain recombines TRBV5-5 with TRBJ1-1; no clear D gene. Germline V lookup: CDR1 SGHKS, CDR2 YYEKEE (reference sequence). CDR3 length equals 14 residues. V was shortened by 2 bases and J by 0 bases, with 8 bases between the two germline ends. The CDR3 nucleotides are TGTGCCAGCAGCTTTACAGCCTTGAACACTGAAGCTTTCTTT. This translates into CASSFTALNTEAFF.

This clone appeared once. The chain is built from TRBV4-3 and TRBJ2-3; maybe TRBD1 (6 bases). The germline V and J ends were trimmed by 0 bases and 2 bases, with 21 bases remaining between them. Germline CDR1 and CDR2: LGHNA and YSLEER. This CDR3 has 19 amino acids. DNA for the CDR3: TGCGCCAGCAGCCAAGATGGAAGTTGGGGGCAGGCTAACACAGATACGCAGTATTTT. Translation gives CASSQDGSWGQANTDTQYF.

The chain has TRBV14 and TRBJ2-7; no reliable D call. The CDR3 is 11 residues long. CDR1 is SGHDN, CDR2 FVKESK, per germline. Trimming removed 0 bases from V and 7 bases from J, with 4 bases in between. The CDR3 is CASSQDREQYF. In nucleotides, the CDR3 is TGTGCCAGCAGCCAAGATCGGGAGCAGTACTTC.

This clone was observed once. The V and J genes are TRBV13 and TRBJ1-1; possible D gene TRBD1, 6 bases. This CDR3 has 15 residues. V lost 4 bases, J lost 1 base, and 13 bases lay in between. CDR1 is PRHDT, CDR2 FYEKMQ, per germline (reference sequence). The CDR3 loop is CASSSRQAPNTEAFF. The CDR3 DNA is TGTGCCAGCAGCTCCCGACAGGCCCCGAACACTGAAGCTTTCTTT.

The CDR3 loop is CAWRRGQGGTEAFF. The DNA of the CDR3 is TGTGCCTGGAGGAGAGGACAGGGGGGGACTGAAGCTTTCTTT. The chain combines TRBV30 with TRBJ1-1, with 10 bases that match TRBD1. Germline assignment: CDR1 GTSNPN and CDR2 SVGIG (reference sequence). CDR3 length equals 14 residues. The V and J ends lost 3 bases and 5 bases, in that order; junction bases with no gene match: 6.

The chain combines TRBV6-1 with TRBJ2-2; TRBD2 matches at 8 bases. The CDR3 runs to 15 residues. Trimming took 2 bases from V and 1 from J; bases not matched to a gene: 0. Germline CDR1 reads MNHNS; CDR2 reads SASEGT. The CDR3 loop is CASSELAGNTGELFF. Here the CDR3 DNA reads TGTGCCAGCAGTGAACTAGCGGGGAACACCGGGGAGCTGTTTTTT.

The J gene is TRBJ1-1, the V gene TRBV4-2; D gene unclear. Looked up from germline, CDR1 is LGHNA and CDR2 is YNFKEQ. The V and J ends lost 0 bases and 8 bases respectively, with 13 bases between them. This CDR3 region has 14 residues. CDR3 sequence: CASSQDRELREAFF. CDR3 bases: TGTGCCAGCAGCCAAGATCGGGAATTAAGAGAAGCTTTCTTT.